The 4 T cell receptor beta chains given below trace back to one sample, sequenced in a study of blood T cell repertoires in COVID-19. Sequencing was performed with immunoSEQ multiplex PCR; in TCRdb, only in-frame clones are kept and a portion is missing. The data contain roughly 320,000 clones, around 89% of them singletons. The source material was peripheral blood. These receptors all come from a woman aged 50 to 60 with COVID-19, enrolled during active disease.

This rearrangement joins TRBV10-1 to TRBJ2-7; a weak D match, TRBD2 (5 bases). Trimming shortened V by 5 bases and J by 3 bases, and 8 bases separated the two germline ends. This CDR3 comprises 12 residues. The germline gives CDR1 WNHNN, CDR2 SYGVQD (reference sequence). The CDR3: CASSSGFYEQYF. Written as DNA, the CDR3 is TGCGCCAGCAGTAGCGGCTTCTACGAGCAGTACTTC.

The chain has TRBV18 and TRBJ1-1, with D perhaps matching TRBD1 (5 bases). The CDR3 spans 15 residues. V was cut by 6 bases and J by 7 bases, with 21 bases left in between. CDR1 and CDR2 from the germline V gene are KGHSH and LQKENI. Here the CDR3 DNA reads TGTGCCAGCTCCCCCGACCAGGCTCGAAGGGGTGAAGCTTTCTTT. Protein: CASSPDQARRGEAFF.

This chain joins TRBV9 and TRBJ1-4; D gene uncertain. Looked up from germline, CDR1 is SGDLS and CDR2 is YYNGEE. The CDR3 contains 16 residues. Trimming removed 3 bases from V and 0 bases from J, with 12 bases in between. CDR3 in amino acids: CASSERLAATNEKLFF. The CDR3 DNA sequence: TGTGCCAGCAGCGAGCGTCTTGCCGCAACTAATGAAAAACTGTTTTTT.

The chain links TRBV28 to TRBJ2-5; 12 bases map to TRBD1. The CDR3 is made up of 15 amino acids. V shed 5 bases, J shed 9 bases, and the junction held 10 bases outside the gene matches. Germline V gives CDR1 MDHEN, CDR2 SYDVKM. The CDR3: CASSTGTGGGGAQYF. CDR3 sequence (DNA): TGTGCCAGCAGTACAGGGACAGGGGGCGGGGGGGCCCAGTACTTC.